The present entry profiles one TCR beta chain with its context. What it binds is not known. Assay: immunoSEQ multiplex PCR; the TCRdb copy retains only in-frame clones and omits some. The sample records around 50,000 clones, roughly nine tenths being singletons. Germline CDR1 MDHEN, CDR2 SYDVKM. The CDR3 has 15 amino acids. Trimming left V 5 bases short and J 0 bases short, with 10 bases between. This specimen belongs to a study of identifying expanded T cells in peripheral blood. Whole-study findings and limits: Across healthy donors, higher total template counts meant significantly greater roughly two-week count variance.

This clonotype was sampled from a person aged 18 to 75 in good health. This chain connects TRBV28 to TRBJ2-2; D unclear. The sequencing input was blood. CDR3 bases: TGTGCCAGCAGTAAGGTCGGCGCGAACACCGGGGAGCTGTTTTTT. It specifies CASSKVGANTGELFF.